One sample yielded the 25 T cell receptor beta chains listed below, sequenced in a study of CD8+ T cells in alopecia areata. The sequencing template was cDNA reverse transcribed from extracted RNA. TCRdb keeps only in-frame clones here, not all; method: immunoSEQ multiplex PCR. The table shows about 190,000 clones, with around three fifths occurring only once. Treatment defined: oral pan-JAK inhibitor, 5-10 mg twice daily. This sample comprised CD4+ T cells sorted from blood, obtained at week 24, from a patient treated with tofacitinib. The source of these receptors is a human donor with alopecia areata.

This clone was counted only a few times. This chain connects TRBV2 to TRBJ2-7; 9 nucleotides align to TRBD2. Trimming at V came to 7 bases and at J to 6 bases, leaving 13 bases not matched to a gene. Germline CDR1 is SNHLY and CDR2 is FYNNEI. The CDR3 is made up of 15 amino acids. CDR3 sequence (DNA): TGTGCCAGCAAGCCCGAATTAGCGGGGGCCCCCGAGCAGTACTTC. Encoded protein: CASKPELAGAPEQYF.

The chain employs TRBV7-7 and TRBJ2-1, with 10 bases identical to TRBD2. The CDR3 has 13 residues. The junction had 4 bases not matched to a gene; V was cut back by 5 bases and J by 9 bases. Germline V CDR1 and CDR2: SSHAT, FNYEAQ (reference sequence). CDR3 region: CASSPRTSGEQFF. CDR3 nucleotide sequence: TGTGCCAGCAGCCCCCGGACTAGCGGTGAGCAGTTCTTC.

This clone came up once. The chain has TRBV25-1 and TRBJ2-2, with 7 bases that match TRBD1. The germline V gene encodes CDR1 MGHDK and CDR2 SYGVNS. CDR3 length equals 14 residues. The J segment lost 5 bases and the V segment lost 6 bases, leaving 6 bases of the junction unmatched. The CDR3 DNA follows: TGTGCCAGCAGAGGGACAGCACGGACCGGGGAGCTGTTTTTT. This gives the protein CASRGTARTGELFF.

The chain uses TRBV15 and TRBJ1-5; D not resolved. This CDR3 region has 18 residues. Deletions cut 2 bases from V and 1 base from J, with 18 bases between. The germline V gene has CDR1 LNHNV and CDR2 YYDKDF (reference sequence). CDR3 loop: CATSRLVLGMESNQPQHF. Here the CDR3 DNA reads TGTGCCACCAGCAGACTGGTCCTAGGGATGGAGAGCAATCAGCCCCAGCATTTT.

As concerns this clone: The identical CDR3 is also encoded by other nucleotide sequences in the sample. This chain links TRBV9 with TRBJ1-6, with 9 bases identical to TRBD1. Germline V gives CDR1 SGDLS, CDR2 YYNGEE. The length of the CDR3 is 14 residues. Trimming at V came to 3 bases and at J to 7 bases, leaving 2 bases not matched to a gene. The CDR3 loop is CASSAGTGNSPLHF. In nucleotides, the CDR3 is TGTGCCAGCAGCGCCGGGACAGGGAATTCACCCCTCCACTTT. Complete variable domain (other parts from reference TRBV9 and TRBJ1-6): DSGVTQTPKHLITATGQRVTLRCSPRSGDLSVYWYQQSLDQGLQFLIQYYNGEERAKGNILERFSAQQFPDLHSELNLSSLELGDSALYFCASSAGTGNSPLHFGNGTRLTVT.

The chain combines TRBV30 with TRBJ1-1, with TRBD1 identical over 10 bases. This CDR3 spans 15 amino acids. Germline trimming cut 2 bases from V and 4 bases from J; bases unmatched to any gene: 7. CDR1 and CDR2 (germline): GTSNPN, SVGIG (reference sequence). For the CDR3, the DNA is TGTGCCTGGAGTAAGGGACAGGGGATGGGCACTGAAGCTTTCTTT. This translates into CAWSKGQGMGTEAFF.

This chain connects TRBV29-1 to TRBJ2-5, with 7 bases matching TRBD2. Looked up from germline, CDR1 is SQVTM and CDR2 is ANQGSEA. This CDR3 is 14 amino acids long. Losses at the gene ends were 1 base for V and 3 bases for J; bases not matched to a gene: 5. CDR3 residues: CSVEGAGGKETQYF. CDR3 in DNA: TGCAGCGTTGAAGGGGCCGGGGGGAAAGAGACCCAGTACTTC.

V gene TRBV2 combines with J gene TRBJ2-7; D is undetermined. The V end was cut by 5 bases, the J end by 0 bases, with 8 bases between. The CDR3 consists of 13 residues. CDR1 and CDR2 from the germline V gene are SNHLY and FYNNEI. The CDR3 bases are TGTGCCAGCAGTCAAGGACCCTCCTACGAGCAGTACTTC. The encoded protein is CASSQGPSYEQYF. Full variable domain (remainder filled in from reference TRBV2 and TRBJ2-7): EPEVTQTPSHQVTQMGQEVILRCVPISNHLYFYWYRQILGQKVEFLVSFYNNEISEKSEIFDDQFSVERPDGSNFTLKIRSTKLEDSAMYFCASSQGPSYEQYFGPGTRLTVT.

V usage is TRBV9 and J usage is TRBJ2-7; the D gene is possibly TRBD1 (6 bases). Germline CDR1 is SGDLS and CDR2 is YYNGEE. The V gene lost 2 bases and the J gene lost 1 base, with 13 bases spanning the gap. This CDR3 spans 15 amino acids. The chain's CDR3 is CASSVSGALSYEQYF. CDR3 sequence (DNA): TGTGCCAGCAGCGTCTCAGGGGCTTTATCCTACGAGCAGTACTTC.

This clone has just a few counts. The same CDR3 is also encoded by other DNA sequences in this sample. The J gene is TRBJ2-3, the V gene TRBV11-2; D gene uncertain. The germline V gene encodes CDR1 SGHAT and CDR2 FQNNGV. V gave up 5 bases and J gave up 6 bases, with 9 bases separating them. This CDR3 comprises 12 residues. CDR3 protein: CASSPQVDTQYF. As DNA, the CDR3 is TGTGCCAGCAGCCCCCAGGTCGATACGCAGTATTTT.

CDR3 sequence: CASSPDRGQAFF. DNA for the CDR3: TGTGCCAGCAGCCCGGACAGGGGACAAGCTTTCTTT. V usage is TRBV11-2 and J usage is TRBJ1-1; 9 nucleotides match TRBD1. The germline CDR1 and CDR2 sequences are SGHAT and FQNNGV. V dropped 5 bases and J dropped 9; count of bases not matched to a gene: 4. The CDR3 covers 12 residues.

This chain uses TRBV6-5 with TRBJ1-6; a weak D match, TRBD1 (6 bases). Between the trimmed V and J ends, which lost 6 bases and 8 bases, there was a span of 17 bases. CDR1 and CDR2 from the germline V gene are MNHEY and SVGAGI. The CDR3 is made up of 15 amino acids. The CDR3 bases are TGTGCCAGCAGCCGTGGACAGTTCTTGGATTCACCCCTCCACTTT. It translates to CASSRGQFLDSPLHF.

The chain is built from TRBV2 and TRBJ1-5; possible D gene TRBD1, 6 bases. This CDR3 spans 13 amino acids. CDR1 and CDR2 (germline): SNHLY, FYNNEI. Trimming removed 7 bases from V and 9 bases from J, with 16 bases in between. CDR3 nucleotides: TGTGCCAGCAACAGGGACCGCTTATGGCCCCAGCATTTT. Its translation: CASNRDRLWPQHF.

This clone showed up just once. The gene calls are TRBV7-2 and TRBJ1-2, with D perhaps TRBD1 (5 bases). The ends were cut back, 3 bases at V and 6 bases at J, with 11 bases in the middle. The CDR3 has 13 residues. Per the germline V gene, CDR1 is SGHTA and CDR2 is FQGNSA. In nucleotides, the CDR3 is TGTGCCAGCAGCTTCAGGGAAGGGGATGGCTACACCTTC. Translated, it gives CASSFREGDGYTF.

This chain joins TRBV11-2 and TRBJ2-2; the D is unclear. The CDR3 loop spans 14 amino acids. Trimming cost V 5 bases and J 3 bases, with 10 bases left between them. The germline V gene has CDR1 SGHAT and CDR2 FQNNGV. The CDR3 DNA follows: TGTGCCAGCAGCCCCCGGCCGTACACCGGGGAGCTGTTTTTT. Translated: CASSPRPYTGELFF.

The rearrangement links TRBV7-9 to TRBJ2-7; 8 bases fit TRBD2. The CDR3 runs 11 residues. Germline V gene data show CDR1 as SEHNR and CDR2 as FQNEAQ (reference sequence). Germline trimming cut 8 bases from V and 3 bases from J; bases unmatched to any gene: 0. CDR3 DNA sequence: TGTGCCAGCCGGGGGGGCTACGAGCAGTACTTC. Its translation is CASRGGYEQYF.

The rearrangement uses TRBV25-1 and TRBJ1-1; no firm D call. Trimming removed 7 bases from V and 1 base from J, with 4 bases in between. Per the germline V gene, CDR1 is MGHDK and CDR2 is SYGVNS. CDR3 size: 11 residues. The CDR3: CASKSNTEAFF. The CDR3, as DNA: TGTGCCAGCAAATCGAACACTGAAGCTTTCTTT.

This clone showed up just a few times. The rearrangement links TRBV7-9 to TRBJ2-5, with D perhaps matching TRBD1 (5 bases). Germline lookup yields CDR1 SEHNR and CDR2 FQNEAQ (reference sequence). The CDR3 length is 15 residues. The V gene lost 4 bases and the J gene lost 5 bases, with 17 bases spanning the gap. The CDR3 nucleotides are TGTGCCAGCAGCTCACCCCACAGGTCCGCGGAGACCCAGTACTTC. This gives the protein CASSSPHRSAETQYF.

This chain joins TRBV4-3 and TRBJ2-2, with a weak D call TRBD2 (5 bases). Per germline, CDR1 LGHNA and CDR2 YSLEER. With 0 bases removed from V and 4 bases from J, the gap between germline ends came to 12 bases. This CDR3 comprises 16 residues. The CDR3 nucleotides read TGCGCCAGCAGCCAAGAGAGGGCCCGAGGCACCGGGGAGCTGTTTTTT. Amino acid sequence: CASSQERARGTGELFF.

The CDR3 loop is CASSARSEGQSPLHF. The CDR3, as DNA: TGTGCCAGCAGCGCCCGGTCCGAGGGGCAATCACCCCTCCACTTT. The chain links TRBV6-5 to TRBJ1-6; maybe TRBD1 (5 bases). Germline V lookup: CDR1 MNHEY, CDR2 SVGAGI. The CDR3 spans 15 residues. V was pared by 6 bases and J by 10 bases, with 19 bases between.

The chain employs TRBV29-1 and TRBJ1-5; 8 nucleotides agree with TRBD1. The ends lost 4 bases at V and 2 bases at J; junction bases unmatched: 4. The CDR3 extends over 14 amino acids. CDR1 and CDR2 (germline): SQVTM, ANQGSEA. CDR3 sequence reads: CSVGDRSGNQPQHF. CDR3 nucleotide sequence: TGCAGCGTTGGGGACAGGAGTGGCAATCAGCCCCAGCATTTT. Full variable domain (rest looked up from reference TRBV29-1 and TRBJ1-5): SAVISQKPSRDICQRGTSLTIQCQVDSQVTMMFWYRQQPGQSLTLIATANQGSEATYESGFVIDKFPISRPNLTFSTLTVSNMSPEDSSIYLCSVGDRSGNQPQHFGDGTRLSIL.

This CDR3 reads CSANENTEAFF. For the CDR3, the DNA is TGCAGTGCTAACGAGAACACTGAAGCTTTCTTT. The gene calls are TRBV20-1 and TRBJ1-1; no clear D. Germline V gives CDR1 DFQATT, CDR2 SNEGSKA (reference sequence). The CDR3 runs to 11 residues. Trimming cost V 4 bases and J 1 base, with 4 bases left between them.

The rearrangement links TRBV30 to TRBJ2-7; D unclear. From germline, CDR1 is GTSNPN and CDR2 SVGIG (reference sequence). The CDR3 is 11 residues long. V was clipped by 0 bases and J by 4 bases, with 4 bases between them. CDR3 sequence: CAWSVRYEQYF. CDR3 DNA sequence: TGTGCCTGGAGTGTACGTTACGAGCAGTACTTC.

V is TRBV5-1 and J is TRBJ1-1, with a tentative D call TRBD1 (5 bases). The CDR3 is made up of 15 amino acids. The V gene's germline CDR1 is SGHRS and CDR2 YFSETQ. The V end was cut by 3 bases, the J end by 5 bases, with 17 bases between. The CDR3 nucleotides are TGCGCCAGCAGCTCGGGCGGGACGGGGGGTACTGAAGCTTTCTTT. Translating it yields CASSSGGTGGTEAFF.

CDR3 sequence: CASSRGGKLDEKLFF. The CDR3 nucleotides read TGTGCCAGCAGTCGAGGGGGAAAGTTAGATGAAAAACTGTTTTTT. V is TRBV6-5 and J is TRBJ1-4; a possible D gene is TRBD1 (6 bases). There are 15 residues in the CDR3. V lost 5 bases, J lost 6 bases, and 16 bases lay in between. CDR1 is MNHEY, CDR2 SVGAGI, per germline.